This TCR beta chain emerged from a study of CD8 T cells in ankylosing spondylitis (dated by TCRdb to the late 2010s). About the investigation overall: The study set out to find disease-linked TCR variants by profiling T cell receptor beta repertoires in ankylosing spondylitis patients and healthy donors. Peripheral blood samples were taken, and synovial fluid was additionally collected from ankylosing spondylitis patients. The whole study cohort included some 100 healthy donors and around 24 ankylosing spondylitis patients. The paper's findings and limits, for the study overall: Some motif variants were previously reported in synovial fluid and blood of reactive arthritis patients, suggesting common disease-initiation mechanisms. A TCR beta motif made up of several highly homologous amino acid variants appeared to be characteristic of blood from ankylosing spondylitis patients. The disease-linked clones showed a CD8+ phenotype and occurred at relatively low frequencies in peripheral blood. The disease-linked clones were reported as significantly enriched in matched synovial fluid samples from ankylosing spondylitis patients.

In regard to this clonotype: No antigen is known for it. No quality values exist for individual bases; no much larger clone is one base distant.

CDR3 length: 17 amino acids, cysteine to phenylalanine. Of the read, only the CDR3 DNA is kept; its 51 bases are in frame from base 1. Sequences MGHRA (CDR1) and YSYEKL (CDR2) are obtained from the germline V gene. V loses 0 bases of germline sequence and J loses 1 base, and the interval between the two ends is 12 bases. TCRdb names Illumina HiSeq 2500 as the instrument used. Quantitative 5'-RACE with molecular barcodes was used to prepare TCR beta libraries. In the original analysis: A new computational method based on a probabilistic model of VDJ rearrangement was used to identify disease-linked TCR variants. Starting from the raw public reads, TCRdb applied fastp trimming at Q25, assembled clones with MiXCR and retained in-frame beta chains. All rows with the same CDR3 protein become a single entry with the most common DNA and genes. What appears here as the V and J calls and clone size reflects TCRdb's work, not the paper's. The sample records more than 200,000 distinct CDR3 sequences, about 24% of which are singletons. The top ten constitute 0.6% to 0.75% of the sample.

The rearrangement combines TRBV4-1 with TRBJ2-2; a tentative D call is TRBD2 (5 bases match). The sample taken for sequencing was blood, either unsorted or a sorted T cell fraction (not recorded which). The origin of this receptor is a male donor with ankylosing spondylitis or in good health (not recorded which). The CDR3 protein is CASSQEGQRRNTGELFF. The nucleotides read TGCGCCAGCAGCCAAGAGGGCCAGCGGCGGAACACCGGGGAGCTGTTTTTT.